The subject of this entry is one T cell receptor (beta chain). Deletions cut 6 bases from V and 2 bases from J, with 17 bases between. Germline CDR1 reads LNHDA; CDR2 reads SQIVND (reference sequence). The CDR3 contains 16 residues. Combining a sample-barcoded 5' primer with a J-beta primer mix, a second PCR ran for roughly 7 to 12 cycles. MiXCR, run by TCRdb on the 5' RACE reads, gives a single entry per CDR3 protein. Counted here are about 800,000 distinct CDR3 sequences, 20% to 30% occurring once; the ten biggest clones make up more than 3%. This record belongs to a study of blood T cells in healthy people across ages. The same specimen was also included in a second study, on T cells of mothers and their children. That source adds: The entire RNA extract went into cDNA synthesis at 1.5 ug per 15 ul.

The V gene is TRBV19, the J gene TRBJ1-3, with no clear D. The sequence came from a boy aged 5-17 years in good health. Sequences were obtained from blood. The CDR3 loop reads CASRAERRSTGNTIYF. The CDR3 nucleotides read TGTGCCAGTAGGGCGGAACGGAGGTCGACTGGAAACACCATATATTTT.